Below are 5 T cell receptor beta chains sequenced from a single sample in a study of identical twins. TCRdb re-analysed the 5' RACE reads in MiXCR, keeping a single row per CDR3 protein. The table has fewer than 250,000 distinct CDR3 sequences, approximately 7% seen once. This sample was also put to use in a study of yellow fever vaccine responses in identical twins.

Sequences were obtained from memory (CD45RO+) T cells sorted from blood. These receptors all stem from a woman between 18 and 29 years old in good health.

V gene TRBV6-1 combines with J gene TRBJ2-7, with D possibly being TRBD2 (5 bases). Germline CDR1 reads MNHNS; CDR2 reads SASEGT. The CDR3 covers 13 residues. V lost 6 bases to trimming and J lost 2 bases, with 11 bases between them. DNA for the CDR3: TGTGCCAGCAGGCAGGACTGGACCTACGAGCAGTACTTC. This codes for CASRQDWTYEQYF.

This clonotype has a handful of counts. The CDR3 nucleotides read TGTGCCAGCAGTTCAAGACAGGATAGCTACAATGAGCAGTTCTTC. Translation gives CASSSRQDSYNEQFF. The J gene is TRBJ2-1, the V gene TRBV6-2 or TRBV6-3; a weak D match, TRBD1 (6 bases). Trimming removed 4 bases at V and 3 bases at J, with 13 bases between. The CDR3 extends over 15 amino acids. The germline V gene has CDR1 MNHEY and CDR2 SVGEGT.

Turning to this clonotype: This may come from a read error, since a much larger clone is one base off. The chain uses TRBV10-3 and TRBJ2-7; tentatively, D is TRBD2 (5 bases). CDR1 and CDR2 from the germline V gene are ENHRY and SYGVKD. Trimming took off 8 bases at V and 2 bases at J, with 19 bases between the two ends. The CDR3 runs 15 residues. The CDR3 is CAIRTGIEGTYEQYV. The CDR3 nucleotides are TGTGCCATCCGGACGGGGATCGAAGGCACCTACGAGCAGTACGTC.

This clonotype was seen a few times. The chain links TRBV20-1 to TRBJ2-1; D is ambiguous. Germline lookup yields CDR1 DFQATT and CDR2 SNEGSKA (reference sequence). Trimming cost V 5 bases and J 0 bases, with 8 bases left between them. The CDR3 is made up of 13 amino acids. The CDR3 DNA is TGCAGTGCTCCGACATCCTCCTACAATGAGCAGTTCTTC. This codes for CSAPTSSYNEQFF.

This clonotype has a count of ten or more. The V gene is TRBV29-1, the J gene TRBJ1-2; the D gene is possibly TRBD1 (5 bases). Germline V lookup: CDR1 SQVTM, CDR2 ANQGSEA. The CDR3 runs 13 residues. Trimming cost V 4 bases and J 2 bases, with 11 bases left between them. The CDR3 here is CSVGMAGNYGYTF. CDR3 nucleotides: TGCAGCGTTGGGATGGCAGGGAACTATGGCTACACCTTC.